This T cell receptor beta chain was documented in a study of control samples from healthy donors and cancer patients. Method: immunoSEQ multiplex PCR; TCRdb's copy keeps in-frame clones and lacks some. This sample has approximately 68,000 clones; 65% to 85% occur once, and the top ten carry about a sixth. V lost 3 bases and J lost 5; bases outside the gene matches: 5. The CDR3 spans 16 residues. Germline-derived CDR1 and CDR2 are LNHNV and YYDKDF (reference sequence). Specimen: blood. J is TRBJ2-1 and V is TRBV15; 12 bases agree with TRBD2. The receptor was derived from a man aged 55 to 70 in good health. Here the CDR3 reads CATSRASGRANNEQFF. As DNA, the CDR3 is TGTGCCACCAGCAGGGCTAGCGGGAGGGCCAACAATGAGCAGTTCTTC.